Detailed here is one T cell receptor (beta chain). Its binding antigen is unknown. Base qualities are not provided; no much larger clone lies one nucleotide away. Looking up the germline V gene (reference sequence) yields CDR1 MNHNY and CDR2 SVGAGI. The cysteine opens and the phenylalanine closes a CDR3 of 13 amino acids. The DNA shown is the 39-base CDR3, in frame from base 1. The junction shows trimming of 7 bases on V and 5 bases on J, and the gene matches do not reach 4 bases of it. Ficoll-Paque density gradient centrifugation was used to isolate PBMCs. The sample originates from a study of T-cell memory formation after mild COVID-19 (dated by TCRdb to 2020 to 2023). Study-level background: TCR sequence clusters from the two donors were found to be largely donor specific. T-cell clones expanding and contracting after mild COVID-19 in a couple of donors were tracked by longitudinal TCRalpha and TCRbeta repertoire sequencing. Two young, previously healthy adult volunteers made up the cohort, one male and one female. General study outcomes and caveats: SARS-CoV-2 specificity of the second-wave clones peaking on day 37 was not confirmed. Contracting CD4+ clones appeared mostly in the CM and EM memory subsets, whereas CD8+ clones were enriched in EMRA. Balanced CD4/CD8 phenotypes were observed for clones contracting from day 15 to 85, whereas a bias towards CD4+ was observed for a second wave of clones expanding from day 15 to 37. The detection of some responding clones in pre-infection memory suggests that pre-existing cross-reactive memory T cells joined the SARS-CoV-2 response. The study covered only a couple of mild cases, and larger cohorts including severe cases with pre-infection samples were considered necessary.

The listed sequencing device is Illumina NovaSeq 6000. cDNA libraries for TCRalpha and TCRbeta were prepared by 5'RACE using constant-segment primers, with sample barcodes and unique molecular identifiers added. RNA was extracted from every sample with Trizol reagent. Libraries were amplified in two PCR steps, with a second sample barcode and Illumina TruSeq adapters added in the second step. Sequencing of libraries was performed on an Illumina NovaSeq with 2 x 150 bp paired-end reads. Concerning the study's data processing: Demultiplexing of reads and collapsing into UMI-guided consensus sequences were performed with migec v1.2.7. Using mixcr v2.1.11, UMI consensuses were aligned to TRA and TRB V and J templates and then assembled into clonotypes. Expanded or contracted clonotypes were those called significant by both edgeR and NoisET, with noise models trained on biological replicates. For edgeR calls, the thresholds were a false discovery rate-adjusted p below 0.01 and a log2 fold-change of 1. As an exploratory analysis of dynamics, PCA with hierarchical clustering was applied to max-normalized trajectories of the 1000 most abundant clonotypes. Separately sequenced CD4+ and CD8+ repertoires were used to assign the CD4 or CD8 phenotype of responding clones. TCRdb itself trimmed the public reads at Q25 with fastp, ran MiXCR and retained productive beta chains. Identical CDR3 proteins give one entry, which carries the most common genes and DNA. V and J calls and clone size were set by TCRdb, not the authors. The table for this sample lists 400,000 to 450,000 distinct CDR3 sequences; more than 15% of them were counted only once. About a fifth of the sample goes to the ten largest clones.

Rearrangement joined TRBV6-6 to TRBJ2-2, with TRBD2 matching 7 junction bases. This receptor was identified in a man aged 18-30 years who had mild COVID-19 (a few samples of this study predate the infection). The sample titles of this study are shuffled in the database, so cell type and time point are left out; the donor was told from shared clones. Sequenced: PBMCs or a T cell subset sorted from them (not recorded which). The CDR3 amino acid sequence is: CASNQGGTGELFF. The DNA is TGTGCCAGCAACCAGGGAGGGACCGGGGAGCTGTTTTTT.